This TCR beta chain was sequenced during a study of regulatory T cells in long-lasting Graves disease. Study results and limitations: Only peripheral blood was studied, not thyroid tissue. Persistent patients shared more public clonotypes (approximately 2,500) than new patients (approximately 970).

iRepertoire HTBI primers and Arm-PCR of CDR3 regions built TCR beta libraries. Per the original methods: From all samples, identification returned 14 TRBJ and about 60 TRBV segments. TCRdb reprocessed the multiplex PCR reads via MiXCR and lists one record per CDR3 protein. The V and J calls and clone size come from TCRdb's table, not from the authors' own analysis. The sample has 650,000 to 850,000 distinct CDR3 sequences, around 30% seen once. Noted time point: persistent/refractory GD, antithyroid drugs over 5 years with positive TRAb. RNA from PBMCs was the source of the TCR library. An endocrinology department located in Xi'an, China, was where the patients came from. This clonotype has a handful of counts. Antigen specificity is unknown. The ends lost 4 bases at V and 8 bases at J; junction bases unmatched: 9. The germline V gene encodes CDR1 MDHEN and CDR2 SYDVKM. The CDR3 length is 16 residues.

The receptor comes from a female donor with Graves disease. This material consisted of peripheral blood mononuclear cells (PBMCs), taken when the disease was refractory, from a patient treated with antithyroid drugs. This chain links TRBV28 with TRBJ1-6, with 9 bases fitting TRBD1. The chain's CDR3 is CASSSSLGQGYSPLHF. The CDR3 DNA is TGTGCCAGCAGTTCCTCCCTCGGACAGGGGTATTCACCCCTCCACTTT.